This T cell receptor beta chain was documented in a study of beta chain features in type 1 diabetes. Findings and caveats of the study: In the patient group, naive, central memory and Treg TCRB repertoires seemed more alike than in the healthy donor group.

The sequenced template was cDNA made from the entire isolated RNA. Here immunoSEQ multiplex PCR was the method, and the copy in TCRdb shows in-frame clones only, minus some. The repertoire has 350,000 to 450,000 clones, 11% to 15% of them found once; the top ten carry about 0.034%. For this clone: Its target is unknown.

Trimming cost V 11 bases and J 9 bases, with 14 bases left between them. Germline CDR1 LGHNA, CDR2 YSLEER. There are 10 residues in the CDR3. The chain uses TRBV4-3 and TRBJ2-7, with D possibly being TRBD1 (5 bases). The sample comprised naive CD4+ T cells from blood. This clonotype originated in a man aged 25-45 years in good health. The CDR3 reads CASPLRAQYV. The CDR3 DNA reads TGCGCCTCGCCCCTCAGGGCGCAGTACGTC.